The 23 T cell receptor beta chains reported below all come from one sample, sequenced in a study of early T cells in non-severe SARS-CoV-2 infection. Each CDR3 protein gets one entry after TCRdb re-called the 5' RACE reads with MiXCR. The sample includes about 25,000 distinct CDR3 sequences, roughly 4.5% seen only once; the top ten take approximately 10%. The sequenced material came from whole blood. The origin of the receptors is an adult who was a healthcare worker with PCR-confirmed SARS-CoV-2 infection or an uninfected control (not recorded which).

This clonotype showed up many times. The chain combines TRBV20-1 with TRBJ2-1; 9 nucleotides match TRBD2. The germline V gene encodes CDR1 DFQATT and CDR2 SNEGSKA (reference sequence). CDR3 length: 16 residues. J lost 6 bases, V lost 4 bases, and 13 bases had no gene match. CDR3 in DNA: TGCAGTGCTACCCTACTGGTAGCGGGAGTTGGCAATGAGCAGTTCTTC. Its protein product is CSATLLVAGVGNEQFF.

This chain joins TRBV5-5 and TRBJ2-3; D is possibly TRBD2 (5 bases). V shed 1 base and J shed 3 bases, with 15 bases lying between them. Per germline, CDR1 SGHKS and CDR2 YYEKEE (reference sequence). The CDR3 runs 16 residues. The chain's CDR3 is CASSLRDGSWTDTQYF. CDR3 sequence (DNA): TGTGCCAGCAGCTTGAGGGATGGGAGCTGGACAGATACGCAGTATTTT. The full variable domain, rest sourced from reference TRBV5-5 and TRBJ2-3, is DAGVTQSPTHLIKTRGQQVTLRCSPISGHKSVSWYQQVLGQGPQFIFQYYEKEERGRGNFPDRFSARQFPNYSSELNVNALLLGDSALYLCASSLRDGSWTDTQYFGPGTRLTVL.

This clonotype was counted at least ten times. The chain recombines TRBV12-3 or TRBV12-4 with TRBJ2-6; 9 bases align to TRBD1. Losses at the gene ends were 5 bases for V and 0 bases for J; bases not matched to a gene: 5. CDR3 length: 17 residues. CDR3 in amino acids: CASSTGQGGSGANVLTF. The CDR3 bases are TGTGCCAGCAGTACGGGACAGGGAGGCTCTGGGGCCAACGTCCTGACTTTC.

A few counts support this clonotype. Written as DNA, the CDR3 is TGTGCCAGCAGTCGGATTTTAGCGGGAGGGAAGGGCTCCGGGGAGCTGTTTTTT. The encoded protein is CASSRILAGGKGSGELFF. The chain couples TRBV9 to TRBJ2-2; 11 nucleotides line up with TRBD2. CDR1 and CDR2 from the germline V gene are SGDLS and YYNGEE. The CDR3 covers 18 residues. With 5 bases clipped from V and 6 bases from J, the junction kept 15 bases outside the gene matches.

This sequence joins TRBV7-2 and TRBJ2-2; D gene unclear. CDR1 SGHTA and CDR2 FQGNSA come from the germline V gene. This CDR3 is built from 13 residues. V was cut by 4 bases and J by 5 bases, with 8 bases left in between. The CDR3 is CASSSSQTGELFF. The CDR3 coding sequence is TGTGCCAGCAGCTCAAGTCAGACCGGGGAGCTGTTTTTT.

This clonotype was detected ten times or more. This chain links TRBV5-4 with TRBJ2-1; TRBD2 aligns across 11 bases. The CDR3 runs to 19 residues. Germline-derived CDR1 and CDR2 are SGHNT and YYREEE (reference sequence). V lost 0 bases and J lost 6; bases outside the gene matches: 14. The CDR3 sequence: CASSLDPSGRTGRSNEQFF. CDR3 bases: TGTGCCAGCAGCTTGGATCCTAGCGGGAGGACGGGGCGTTCCAATGAGCAGTTCTTC.

This clonotype occurred many times. The J gene is TRBJ2-1, the V gene TRBV11-3; 11 bases map to TRBD2. The germline V gene has CDR1 SGHNT and CDR2 YENEEA. J lost 7 bases, V lost 1 base, and 3 bases had no gene match. The CDR3 sequence is 15 residues long. The CDR3 here is CASSLGSSGRNEQFF. The CDR3 region has the DNA TGTGCCAGCAGCTTAGGATCTAGCGGGAGGAATGAGCAGTTCTTC.

This clonotype occurred many times. V and J are TRBV25-1 and TRBJ1-5, with 7 bases identical to TRBD1. V lost 2 bases to trimming and J lost 6 bases; unmatched junction nucleotides: 4. CDR3 length: 14 residues. Germline assignment: CDR1 MGHDK and CDR2 SYGVNS. This chain's CDR3 is CASSERTGGQPQHF. CDR3 DNA: TGTGCCAGCAGTGAAAGGACAGGCGGTCAGCCCCAGCATTTT. Full variable domain (rest looked up from reference TRBV25-1 and TRBJ1-5): EADIYQTPRYLVIGTGKKITLECSQTMGHDKMYWYQQDPGMELHLIHYSYGVNSTEKGDLSSESTVSRIRTEHFPLTLESARPSHTSQYLCASSERTGGQPQHFGDGTRLSIL.

This clonotype was seen a few times. The rearrangement joins TRBV28 to TRBJ2-7; 8 bases are a match to TRBD1. The J segment lost 4 bases and the V segment lost 9 bases, leaving 8 bases of the junction unmatched. Looked up from germline, CDR1 is MDHEN and CDR2 is SYDVKM. The length of the CDR3 is 13 residues. CDR3 coding DNA: TGTGCCAGTCGGGGACAGGCGACTTACGAGCAGTACGTC. It is translated as CASRGQATYEQYV.

This clonotype was found many times. The chain has TRBV20-1 and TRBJ2-1; 8 bases match TRBD2. Germline loops: CDR1 DFQATT, CDR2 SNEGSKA (reference sequence). J gave up 4 bases and V 3 bases, and 5 bases lay outside the gene matches. CDR3 length: 14 residues. CDR3 sequence (DNA): TGCAGTGCTAGGGTACTAGCGGTATACAATGAGCAGTTCTTC. It encodes CSARVLAVYNEQFF.

This clonotype occurred many times. The rearrangement links TRBV20-1 to TRBJ1-5, with a possible D match to TRBD1 (5 bases). Trimming took off 5 bases at V and 3 bases at J, with 11 bases between the two ends. CDR1 and CDR2 (germline): DFQATT, SNEGSKA (reference sequence). The CDR3 totals 13 residues. CDR3 nucleotide sequence: TGCAGTGCTCAGACCGGGACCAATCAGCCCCAGCATTTT. It translates to CSAQTGTNQPQHF.

V gene TRBV11-2 combines with J gene TRBJ1-6; D may be TRBD1 (6 bases). V lost 1 base to trimming and J lost 7 bases, with 14 bases between them. In germline, CDR1 is SGHAT, CDR2 FQNNGV. CDR3 length: 16 residues. CDR3 sequence reads: CASSLVGDNQNSPLHF. As DNA, the CDR3 is TGTGCCAGCAGCTTAGTAGGGGACAATCAAAATTCACCCCTCCACTTT.

This clonotype was counted at least ten times. V and J are TRBV9 and TRBJ2-1; TRBD2 agrees at 7 bases. The CDR3 extends over 15 amino acids. Germline assignment: CDR1 SGDLS and CDR2 YYNGEE. The J segment lost 4 bases and the V segment lost 1 base, leaving 5 bases of the junction unmatched. CDR3 in amino acids: CASSVSSGPYNEQFF. The CDR3 region has the DNA TGTGCCAGCAGCGTATCTAGCGGCCCATACAATGAGCAGTTCTTC.

V usage is TRBV18 and J usage is TRBJ2-2; D is unresolved. Trimming cost V 2 bases and J 5 bases, with 3 bases left between them. There are 12 residues in the CDR3. Germline V gives CDR1 KGHSH, CDR2 LQKENI. CDR3 in amino acids: CASSPDTGELFF. As DNA, the CDR3 is TGTGCCAGCTCACCAGATACCGGGGAGCTGTTTTTT.

At least ten counts were recorded for this clonotype. The chain links TRBV27 to TRBJ1-1; D is uncertain. Germline V CDR1 and CDR2: MNHEY, SMNVEV (reference sequence). The CDR3 is made up of 12 amino acids. Trimming left V 4 bases short and J 3 bases short, with 6 bases between. The CDR3 DNA reads TGTGCCAGCAGTTCCCCCTACACTGAAGCTTTCTTT. This codes for CASSSPYTEAFF.

This clonotype was observed at least ten times. The chain carries TRBV19 and TRBJ2-3; 8 nucleotides agree with TRBD2. CDR3 length: 15 residues. V trimming: 5 bases; J trimming: 6 bases; junction bases outside the gene matches: 10. Germline assignment: CDR1 LNHDA and CDR2 SQIVND (reference sequence). In nucleotides, the CDR3 is TGTGCCAGTAGTTGGACTAGCCGGAGGGGGGATACGCAGTATTTT. Translating gives CASSWTSRRGDTQYF.

The sample holds many counts of this clonotype. In nucleotides, the CDR3 is TGTGCCAGCAGTGAAGTTGGGGGTTCCTACAATGAGCAGTTCTTC. Protein: CASSEVGGSYNEQFF. The chain has TRBV6-1 and TRBJ2-1, with D perhaps given as TRBD1 or TRBD2 (5 bases each). CDR3 length: 15 residues. The V end was cut by 1 base, the J end by 1 base, with 8 bases between. Germline lookup yields CDR1 MNHNS and CDR2 SASEGT.

This clonotype was counted ten times or more. This rearrangement joins TRBV27 to TRBJ2-1; 9 nucleotides agree with TRBD1. Per germline, CDR1 MNHEY and CDR2 SMNVEV (reference sequence). CDR3 length: 17 amino acids. The V and J ends lost 2 bases and 7 bases, in that order; junction bases with no gene match: 12. The CDR3 region is CASSLSPSGTGYNEQFF. The CDR3 DNA follows: TGTGCCAGCAGTTTAAGCCCTTCCGGGACAGGGTATAATGAGCAGTTCTTC.

This clonotype was picked up many times. The chain recombines TRBV7-9 with TRBJ1-3, with 8 bases identical to TRBD1. Germline CDR1 is SEHNR and CDR2 is FQNEAQ (reference sequence). Trimming removed 7 bases from V and 3 bases from J; junction bases left unmatched: 5. The CDR3 is 14 residues long. The CDR3 reads CASIPTGVGNTIYF. CDR3 DNA sequence: TGTGCCAGCATCCCGACAGGGGTTGGAAACACCATATATTTT. The full variable domain, its missing parts supplied by reference TRBV7-9 and TRBJ1-3, is DTGVSQNPRHKITKRGQNVTFRCDPISEHNRLYWYRQTLGQGPEFLTYFQNEAQLEKSRLLSDRFSAERPKGSFSTLEIQRTEQGDSAMYLCASIPTGVGNTIYFGEGSWLTVV.

This clonotype was observed many times. The V and J genes are TRBV29-1 and TRBJ2-1; either TRBD1 or TRBD2 may fit D (5 bases each). This CDR3 contains 12 residues. Germline V gives CDR1 SQVTM, CDR2 ANQGSEA. Trimming left V 2 bases short and J 6 bases short, with 8 bases between. The CDR3 DNA reads as TGCAGCGTTGAAAGGGACCGCAATGAGCAGTTCTTC. It is translated as CSVERDRNEQFF.

The sample holds many counts of this clonotype. This sequence joins TRBV10-2 and TRBJ2-1; TRBD2 agrees at 10 bases. V was clipped by 5 bases and J by 9 bases; unmatched bases: 7. Germline V CDR1 and CDR2: WSHSY, SAAADI. The length of the CDR3 is 14 residues. The chain's CDR3 is CASSTSGASAEQFF. DNA for the CDR3: TGCGCCAGCAGTACTAGCGGGGCAAGCGCTGAGCAGTTCTTC.

This clonotype was seen ten or more times. The J gene is TRBJ2-2, the V gene TRBV28; 7 positions match TRBD1. The germline V gene has CDR1 MDHEN and CDR2 SYDVKM. This CDR3 comprises 14 residues. The trim removed 6 bases at V and 6 bases at J, leaving 7 bases unmatched. CDR3 nucleotides: TGTGCCAGCAGCCAGACAGGGATTTCCGGGGAGCTGTTTTTT. This encodes CASSQTGISGELFF.

The sample holds many counts of this clonotype. The V and J genes are TRBV28 and TRBJ2-1; 13 bases are a match to TRBD2. This CDR3 contains 15 residues. V shed 8 bases and J 5 bases; nucleotides not matched to a gene: 6. Germline V CDR1 and CDR2: MDHEN, SYDVKM. The DNA of the CDR3 is TGTGCCAGCGGCGGGGGACTAGCGGGGAACAATGAGCAGTTCTTC. It specifies CASGGGLAGNNEQFF.